The text below deals with one TCR beta chain. Antigen specificity is unknown. Germline CDR1 and CDR2: ENHRY and SYGVKD. Trimming left V 5 bases short and J 3 bases short, with 10 bases between. This CDR3 has 13 residues. One entry per CDR3 protein results from TCRdb running MiXCR on the RT-PCR reads. The sample contains roughly 520,000 distinct CDR3 sequences, approximately 24% of which appear only once. The data were taken from a study of response to subunit inactivated influenza vaccine. Whole-study results and caveats: New T cells are recruited in small numbers by each seasonal influenza vaccination, according to the authors' suggestion.

This chain links TRBV10-3 with TRBJ1-1; perhaps TRBD1 as D (6 bases). This TCR came from a man between 50 and 59 years old who received an inactivated influenza vaccine. The source material was CD4+ T cells sorted from PBMCs, sampled 5 days after vaccination. CDR3 protein: CAISSYRDTEAFF. CDR3 DNA sequence: TGTGCCATCAGTTCCTACAGGGACACTGAAGCTTTCTTT.